Listed below are T cell receptor beta chains from one sample, sequenced in a study of blood T cell repertoires in COVID-19. The repertoire was sequenced with immunoSEQ multiplex PCR; TCRdb's copy has only in-frame clones and lacks some. This sample has tens of thousands of clones, with approximately 90% found just once. Sequenced sample: peripheral blood. The origin of the receptors is an older man with acute or convalescent COVID-19. Both conserved end residues are part of each CDR3. Fields, in order: D gene, J gene, clone size, V gene, CDR3 length, CDR3 DNA, CDR3 protein. A D gene is named only where the DNA matches it firmly. Rows give clone size only sometimes, using once, few, many, or a class for an expanded clone.

TRBD1,TRBJ2-5,NA,TRBV5-1,15,TGCGCCAGCAGCTTGGGAGCAGGGGGCGGGGAGACCCAGTACTTC,CASSLGAGGGETQYF
NA,TRBJ2-7,NA,TRBV5-4,14,TGTGCCAGCAGCTTGGGCAGGGCCTTTAGCGAGCAGTACTTC,CASSLGRAFSEQYF
NA,TRBJ2-3,NA,TRBV7-7,16,TGTGCTAGCAGCCCCGGGGTTAGCATGTATTCAGATACGCAGTATTTT,CASSPGVSMYSDTQYF
NA,TRBJ1-2,NA,TRBV21-1,13,TGTGCCAGCAGGATACAGGGGGCCCATGGCTACACCTTC,CASRIQGAHGYTF
NA,TRBJ1-5,NA,TRBV7-8,16,TGTGCCAGCAGCCCTTCGACAGGCAATAGCAATCAGCCCCAGCATTTT,CASSPSTGNSNQPQHF
TRBD2,TRBJ2-1,NA,TRBV2,15,TGTGCCAGCAGCAAACTAGCGGGAGGCGGTAATGAGCAGTTCTTC,CASSKLAGGGNEQFF
NA,TRBJ1-1,NA,TRBV7-2,12,TGTGCCAGCAGCCTAGAGATAGATGAAGCTTTCTTT,CASSLEIDEAFF
TRBD1,TRBJ1-6,NA,TRBV7-2,17,TGTGCCAGCAGCTTAAAGGGGGGGACAGGCACTAATTCACCCCTCCACTTT,CASSLKGGTGTNSPLHF
TRBD1,TRBJ1-5,few,TRBV27,14,TGTGCCAGCAGTTCCGGGGACAGGGATCAGCCCCAGCATTTT,CASSSGDRDQPQHF
NA,TRBJ2-2,NA,TRBV19,15,TGTGCCACACTAGCCACAGCAGCGAACACCGGGGAGCTGTTTTTT,CATLATAANTGELFF
TRBD2,TRBJ2-5,NA,TRBV24-1,15,TGTGCCACCAGTGACCCCGGGACTAGCGGGGTGACCCAGTACTTC,CATSDPGTSGVTQYF
NA,TRBJ1-1,NA,TRBV3-1/TRBV3-2,12,TGTGCCAGCAGCCGGACTAACACTGAAGCTTTCTTT,CASSRTNTEAFF
NA,TRBJ1-1,NA,TRBV6-5,14,TGTGCCAGCAGGACATACGAAGGGAACACTGAAGCTTTCTTT,CASRTYEGNTEAFF
NA,TRBJ2-2,once,TRBV30,13,TGTGCCTGGAGCGACATCTTAATCGGGGAGCTGTTTTTT,CAWSDILIGELFF
TRBD1,TRBJ1-1,NA,TRBV18,13,TGTGCCAGCTCACCGACAGGGGTTCCTGAAGCTTTCTTT,CASSPTGVPEAFF
NA,TRBJ1-2,few,TRBV28,13,TGTGCCAGCAGTTTCAACCAGAACTATGGCTACACCTTC,CASSFNQNYGYTF
TRBD1,TRBJ1-4,NA,TRBV28,14,TGTGCCAGCAGTTCCGGGACAGTCAAAAGAAAACTGTTTTTT,CASSSGTVKRKLFF
NA,TRBJ1-2,NA,TRBV6-5,14,TGTGCCAGCAGTTATGGACACCATAACTATGGCTACACCTTC,CASSYGHHNYGYTF
TRBD2,TRBJ2-3,NA,TRBV4-3,16,TGCGCCAGCAGCCAAGATGGGGGCGGGGGGACAGATACGCAGTATTTT,CASSQDGGGGTDTQYF
TRBD1,TRBJ1-2,NA,TRBV6-6,14,TGTGCCAGCAGTGACAGGGAAACCTTCTATGGCTACACCTTC,CASSDRETFYGYTF
NA,TRBJ1-5,NA,TRBV19,13,TGTGCCAGTAGTATCAGGAGGGCCGTGCCCCAGCATTTT,CASSIRRAVPQHF
TRBD1,TRBJ2-7,NA,TRBV24-1,15,TGTGCCACCAGTCAAACACCGGGACAGGGAGACGAGCAGTACTTC,CATSQTPGQGDEQYF
TRBD2,TRBJ2-5,NA,TRBV11-2,13,TGTGCCAGCAGCTCCCGGGGGGAGGAGACCCAGTACTTC,CASSSRGEETQYF
NA,TRBJ1-2,medium-sized,TRBV11-2,16,TGTGCCAGCAGCCTTGTTGGGGGCAGGGGTAACTATGGCTACACCTTC,CASSLVGGRGNYGYTF
NA,TRBJ2-3,NA,TRBV4-3,16,TGCGCCAGCAGCCCCCGACTAACGAACTCAGGAGATACGCAGTATTTT,CASSPRLTNSGDTQYF
NA,TRBJ2-3,NA,TRBV18,16,TGTGCCAGCTCACCACGGGCCTCCACTAGCACAGATACGCAGTATTTT,CASSPRASTSTDTQYF
NA,TRBJ1-2,NA,TRBV7-9,13,TGTGCCAGCAGCTTAGGGCAGGGAAACGGCTACACCTTC,CASSLGQGNGYTF
NA,TRBJ2-2,NA,TRBV11-3,13,TGTGCCAGCAGCTTAGAGAGCCACGGGGAGCTGTTTTTT,CASSLESHGELFF
TRBD1,TRBJ2-3,NA,TRBV28,15,TGTGCCAGCAGAAAGAGACAGGGGGGCCGGGATACGCAGTATTTT,CASRKRQGGRDTQYF
NA,TRBJ2-2,few,TRBV7-9,14,TGTGCCAGCACCCTAGGGGGGAACACCGGGGAGCTGTTTTTT,CASTLGGNTGELFF
TRBD1,TRBJ1-4,NA,TRBV19,15,TGTGCCAGTAGTGCTGGACAGGGAATAAGTGAAAAACTGTTTTTT,CASSAGQGISEKLFF
NA,TRBJ2-1,NA,TRBV5-1,14,TGCGCCAGCAGCCCCCGGGACTTTAACAATGAGCAGTTCTTC,CASSPRDFNNEQFF
TRBD2,TRBJ2-5,NA,TRBV7-2,14,TGTGCCAGCAGCTTAGTCGGGGGAGGGGAGACCCAGTACTTC,CASSLVGGGETQYF
TRBD1,TRBJ2-2,once,TRBV28,18,TGTGCCAGCAGTTTATACCCTGGACAGGGGGTGTTCACCGGGGAGCTGTTTTTT,CASSLYPGQGVFTGELFF
TRBD2,TRBJ2-7,NA,TRBV11-2,14,TGTGCCAGCAGCCCCGGGACTAGCGGGAGGTACCAGTACTTC,CASSPGTSGRYQYF
NA,TRBJ2-4,NA,TRBV19,14,TGTGCCACCTCCCTCGCGGGGCCCTTAAACATTCAGTACTTC,CATSLAGPLNIQYF
NA,TRBJ2-6,NA,TRBV27,15,TGTGCCAGCAGTTTGGTAGGGGCAGGGGCCAACGTCCTGACTTTC,CASSLVGAGANVLTF
TRBD2,TRBJ2-2,NA,TRBV9,17,TGTGCCAGCAGCGGAGGGACTAGCGGGGGCGGGACCGGGGAGCTGTTTTTT,CASSGGTSGGGTGELFF
TRBD1,TRBJ1-2,NA,TRBV27,16,TGTGCCAGCAGTCCAGGATGGGACAGGGTAAACTATGGCTACACCTTC,CASSPGWDRVNYGYTF
TRBD1,TRBJ1-4,NA,TRBV6-6,15,TGTGCCAGCAGTACTAGACAGGGCCGAAATGAAAAACTGTTTTTT,CASSTRQGRNEKLFF
TRBD1,TRBJ2-4,NA,TRBV7-2,15,TGTGCCAGCAGCCGTATGACAGGGCTAAAAAACATTCAGTACTTC,CASSRMTGLKNIQYF
NA,TRBJ1-4,NA,TRBV5-5,14,TGTGCCAGCAGCTTGGTGCAGAATAATGAAAAACTGTTTTTT,CASSLVQNNEKLFF
NA,TRBJ1-1,NA,TRBV6-5,16,TGTGCCAGCAGTTATATTTCTGGCGGCTTGAACACTGAAGCTTTCTTT,CASSYISGGLNTEAFF
NA,TRBJ1-2,once,TRBV5-1,14,TGCGCCAGCAGCTTGGGTGGACAGCAATATGGCTACACCTTC,CASSLGGQQYGYTF
NA,TRBJ2-7,NA,TRBV29-1,12,TGCAGCGTTGCCCTGAGCTCCTACGAGCAGTACTTC,CSVALSSYEQYF
TRBD1,TRBJ2-1,NA,TRBV11-2,15,TGTGCCAGCAGCTCGGACAGGGGTGTTTACAATGAGCAGTTCTTC,CASSSDRGVYNEQFF
TRBD1,TRBJ2-7,few,TRBV6-5,13,TGTGCCAGCAGGCGGGACAGGGTGTCCGAGCAGTACTTC,CASRRDRVSEQYF
NA,TRBJ2-5,NA,TRBV4-2,14,TGTGCCAGCAGCCAACGGGGGAACATCGAGTCACAGTACTTC,CASSQRGNIESQYF
NA,TRBJ2-2,NA,TRBV5-5,14,TGTGCCAGCAGCTTGGGAGGGTTTAACGGGGAGCTGTTTTTT,CASSLGGFNGELFF
TRBD1,TRBJ1-2,NA,TRBV10-3,14,TGTGCCATCAGTGAGTCTGGACAGGGCGATGGCTACACCTTC,CAISESGQGDGYTF
TRBD2,TRBJ2-7,NA,TRBV29-1,15,TGCAGCGTTGAAGTAGAGCTAGCGGGAGTCTACGAGCAGTACTTC,CSVEVELAGVYEQYF
TRBD1,TRBJ2-1,NA,TRBV5-5,12,TGTGCCAGCAGCCCGACAGGGTGGGAGCAGTTCTTC,CASSPTGWEQFF
TRBD1,TRBJ2-1,NA,TRBV10-2,15,TGCGCCAGCAGTTACGGGACAGGGCTGAACAATGAGCAGTTCTTC,CASSYGTGLNNEQFF
TRBD2,TRBJ2-3,NA,TRBV27,15,TGTGCCAGCAGGGTACTAGCGGGTGCGGGAGATACGCAGTATTTT,CASRVLAGAGDTQYF
TRBD2,TRBJ2-5,NA,TRBV18,15,TGTGCCAGCTCACCACGATCGGGGGGGCGAGAGACCCAGTACTTC,CASSPRSGGRETQYF
TRBD2,TRBJ2-2,NA,TRBV7-9,18,TGTGCCAGCAGCTTAGCCCCGGGACTAGTATCCGGCACCGGGGAGCTGTTTTTT,CASSLAPGLVSGTGELFF
TRBD2,TRBJ2-2,NA,TRBV6-2/TRBV6-3,16,TGTGCCAGCAGCGTTACTAGCGGGAGATGGGTCGGGGAGCTGTTTTTT,CASSVTSGRWVGELFF
NA,TRBJ1-2,NA,TRBV12-3/TRBV12-4,13,TGTGCCAGCAGTTTAAGCGCAACCGGTGGCTACACCTTC,CASSLSATGGYTF
TRBD2,TRBJ2-7,NA,TRBV7-2,15,TGTGCCAGCAGGGCTCTAGCGGGTGCCTCCTACGAGCAGTACTTC,CASRALAGASYEQYF
TRBD2,TRBJ2-5,NA,TRBV5-1,18,TGCGCCAGCAGCTTGTCCGAGTGGGAGCGGGAGAGGGGAGAGACCCAGTACTTC,CASSLSEWERERGETQYF